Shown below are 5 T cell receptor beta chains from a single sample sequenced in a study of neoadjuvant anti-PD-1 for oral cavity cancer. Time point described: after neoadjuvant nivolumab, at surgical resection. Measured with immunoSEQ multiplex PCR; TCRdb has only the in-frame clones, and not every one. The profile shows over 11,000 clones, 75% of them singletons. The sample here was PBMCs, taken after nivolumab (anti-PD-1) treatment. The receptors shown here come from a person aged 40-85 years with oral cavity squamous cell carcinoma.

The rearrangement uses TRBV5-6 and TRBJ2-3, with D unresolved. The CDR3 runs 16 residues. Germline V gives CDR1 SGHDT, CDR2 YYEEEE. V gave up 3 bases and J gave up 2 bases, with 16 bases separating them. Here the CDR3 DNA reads TGTGCCAGCAGCTATCCCGCGAGGATTCTCACAGATACGCAGTATTTT. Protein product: CASSYPARILTDTQYF.

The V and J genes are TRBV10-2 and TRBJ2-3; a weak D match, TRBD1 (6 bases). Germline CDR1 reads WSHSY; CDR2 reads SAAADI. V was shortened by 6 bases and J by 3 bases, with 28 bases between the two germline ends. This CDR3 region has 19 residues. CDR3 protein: CASRGELWDTLVLTDTQYF. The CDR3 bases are TGCGCCAGCAGAGGGGAACTATGGGACACCCTAGTCCTTACAGATACGCAGTATTTT.

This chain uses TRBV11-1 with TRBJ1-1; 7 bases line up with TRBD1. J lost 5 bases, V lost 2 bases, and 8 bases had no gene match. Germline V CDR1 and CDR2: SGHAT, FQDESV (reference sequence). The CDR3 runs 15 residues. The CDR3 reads CASSLTGESGTEAFF. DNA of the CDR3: TGTGCCAGCAGCTTAACAGGGGAGTCCGGGACTGAAGCTTTCTTT.

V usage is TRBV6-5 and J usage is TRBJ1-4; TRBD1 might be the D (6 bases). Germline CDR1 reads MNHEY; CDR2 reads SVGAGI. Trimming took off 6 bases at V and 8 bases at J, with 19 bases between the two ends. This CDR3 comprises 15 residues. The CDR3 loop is CASRRSAGHDEKLFF. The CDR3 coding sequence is TGTGCCAGCAGGCGGAGCGCGGGACACGACGAAAAACTGTTTTTT.

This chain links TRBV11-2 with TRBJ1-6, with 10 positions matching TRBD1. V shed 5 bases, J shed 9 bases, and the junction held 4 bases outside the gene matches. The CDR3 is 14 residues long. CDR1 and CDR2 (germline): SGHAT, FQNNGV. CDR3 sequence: CASSLGQGTSPLHF. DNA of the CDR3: TGTGCCAGCAGCCTGGGACAGGGGACTTCACCCCTCCACTTT.